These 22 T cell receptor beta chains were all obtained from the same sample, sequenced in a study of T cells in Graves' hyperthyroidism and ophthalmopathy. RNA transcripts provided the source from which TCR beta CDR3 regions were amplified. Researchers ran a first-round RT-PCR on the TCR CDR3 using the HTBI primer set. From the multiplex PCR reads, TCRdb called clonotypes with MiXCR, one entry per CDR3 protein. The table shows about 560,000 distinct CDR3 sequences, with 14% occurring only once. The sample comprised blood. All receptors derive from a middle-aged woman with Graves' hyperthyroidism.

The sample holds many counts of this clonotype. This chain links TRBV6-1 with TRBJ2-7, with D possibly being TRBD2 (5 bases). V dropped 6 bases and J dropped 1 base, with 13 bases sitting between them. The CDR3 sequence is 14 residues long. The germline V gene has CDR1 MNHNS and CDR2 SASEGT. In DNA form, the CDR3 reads TGTGCCAGCAGGCCAACTAGAGGGTCCTACGAGCAGTACTTC. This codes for CASRPTRGSYEQYF.

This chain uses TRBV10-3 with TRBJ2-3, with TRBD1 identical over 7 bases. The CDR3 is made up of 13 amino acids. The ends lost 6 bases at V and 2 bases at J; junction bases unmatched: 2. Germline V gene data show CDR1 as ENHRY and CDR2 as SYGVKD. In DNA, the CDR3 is TGTGCCATCAGGGGGACAGACACAGATACGCAGTATTTT. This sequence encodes CAIRGTDTDTQYF.

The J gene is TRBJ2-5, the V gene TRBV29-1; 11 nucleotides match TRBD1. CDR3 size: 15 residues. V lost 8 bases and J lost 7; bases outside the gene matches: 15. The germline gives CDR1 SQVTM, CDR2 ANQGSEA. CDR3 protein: CSFRSGTGGIGTQYF. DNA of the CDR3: TGCAGCTTCCGGTCCGGGACAGGGGGAATTGGGACCCAGTACTTC.

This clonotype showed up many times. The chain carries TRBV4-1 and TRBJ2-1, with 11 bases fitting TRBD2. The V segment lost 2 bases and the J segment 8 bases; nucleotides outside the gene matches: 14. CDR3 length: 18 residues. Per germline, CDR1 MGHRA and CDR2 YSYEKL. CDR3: CASSQLGTSGRVPHEQFF. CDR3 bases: TGCGCCAGCAGCCAACTCGGGACTAGCGGAAGAGTCCCCCATGAGCAGTTCTTC.

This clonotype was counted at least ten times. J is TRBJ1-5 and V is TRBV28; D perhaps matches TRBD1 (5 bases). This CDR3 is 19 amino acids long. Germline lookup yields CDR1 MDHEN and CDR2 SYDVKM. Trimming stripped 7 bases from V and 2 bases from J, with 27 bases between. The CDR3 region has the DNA TGTGCCAGCACCTCACCTACACCGGGACTCAAAAGGGGCAATCAGCCCCAGCATTTT. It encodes CASTSPTPGLKRGNQPQHF.

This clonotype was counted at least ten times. The CDR3 region is CSARVIIAGMDETQYF. CDR3 in DNA: TGCAGTGCTAGAGTCATTATAGCGGGAATGGATGAGACCCAGTACTTC. This chain uses TRBV20-1 with TRBJ2-5; the match to TRBD2 covers 8 bases. The CDR3 has 16 residues. Germline V gives CDR1 DFQATT, CDR2 SNEGSKA (reference sequence). V lost 1 base and J lost 5; bases outside the gene matches: 12.

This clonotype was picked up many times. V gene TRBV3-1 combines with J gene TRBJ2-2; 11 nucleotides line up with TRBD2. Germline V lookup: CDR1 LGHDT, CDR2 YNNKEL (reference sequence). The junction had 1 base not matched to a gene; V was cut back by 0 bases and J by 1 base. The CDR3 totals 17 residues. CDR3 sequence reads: CASSQDLAGGNTGELFF. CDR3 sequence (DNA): TGTGCCAGCAGCCAAGATCTAGCGGGAGGGAACACCGGGGAGCTGTTTTTT.

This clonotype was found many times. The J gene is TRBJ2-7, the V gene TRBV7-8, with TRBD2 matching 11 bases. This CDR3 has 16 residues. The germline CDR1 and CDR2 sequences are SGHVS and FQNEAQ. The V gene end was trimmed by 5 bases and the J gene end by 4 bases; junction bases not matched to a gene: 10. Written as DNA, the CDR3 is TGTGCCAGCAGCGGCCTTACTAGCGGGAGCCTGTACGAGCAGTACTTC. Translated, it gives CASSGLTSGSLYEQYF.

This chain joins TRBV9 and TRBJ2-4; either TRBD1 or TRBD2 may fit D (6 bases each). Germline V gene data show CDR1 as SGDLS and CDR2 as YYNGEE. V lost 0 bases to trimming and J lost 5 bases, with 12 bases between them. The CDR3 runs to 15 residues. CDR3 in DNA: TGTGCCAGCAGCGTAGAGGGGGGAGTTCAAAACATTCAGTACTTC. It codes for CASSVEGGVQNIQYF.

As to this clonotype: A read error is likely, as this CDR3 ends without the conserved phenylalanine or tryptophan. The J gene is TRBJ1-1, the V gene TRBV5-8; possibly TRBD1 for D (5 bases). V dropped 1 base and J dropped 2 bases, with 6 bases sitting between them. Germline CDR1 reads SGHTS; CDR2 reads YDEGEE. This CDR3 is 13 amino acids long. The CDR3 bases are TGTGCCAGCAGCTTGCAGGGAAACACTGAAGCTTTCCTT. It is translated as CASSLQGNTEAFL.

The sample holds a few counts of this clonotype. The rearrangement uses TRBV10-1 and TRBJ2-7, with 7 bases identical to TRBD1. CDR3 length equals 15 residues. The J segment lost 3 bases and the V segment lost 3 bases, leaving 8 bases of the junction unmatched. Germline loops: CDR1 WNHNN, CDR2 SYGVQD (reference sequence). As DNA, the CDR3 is TGCGCCAGCAGTGACCACGACAGGGTAGGCTACGAGCAGTACTTC. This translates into CASSDHDRVGYEQYF.

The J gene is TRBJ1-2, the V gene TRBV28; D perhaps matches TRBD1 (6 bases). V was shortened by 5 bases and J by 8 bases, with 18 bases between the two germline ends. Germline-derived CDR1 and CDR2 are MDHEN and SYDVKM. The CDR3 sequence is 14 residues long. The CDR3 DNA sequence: TGTGCCAGCAGTGGAGGGGGTATCTGGAAGGGCTACACCTTC. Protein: CASSGGGIWKGYTF.

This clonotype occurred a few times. CDR3 region: CASSPRGFGEQYF. The CDR3 region has the DNA TGTGCCAGCAGCCCGCGGGGGTTCGGGGAGCAGTACTTC. The genes are TRBV14 and TRBJ2-7, with TRBD2 identical over 7 bases. This CDR3 is 13 amino acids long. J lost 7 bases, V lost 4 bases, and 7 bases had no gene match. CDR1 is SGHDN and CDR2 is FVKESK in the germline V gene.

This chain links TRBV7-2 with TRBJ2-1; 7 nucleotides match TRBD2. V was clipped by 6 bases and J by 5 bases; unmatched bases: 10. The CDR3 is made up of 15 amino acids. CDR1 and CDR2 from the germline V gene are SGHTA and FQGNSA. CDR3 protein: CASSPSGGSHNEQFF. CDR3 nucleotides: TGTGCCAGCAGTCCATCTGGCGGGAGCCACAATGAGCAGTTCTTC.

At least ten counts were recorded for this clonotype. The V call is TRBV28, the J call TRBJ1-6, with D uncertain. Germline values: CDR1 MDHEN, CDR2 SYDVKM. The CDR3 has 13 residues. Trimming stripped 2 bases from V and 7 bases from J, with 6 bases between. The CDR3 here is CASSLIQNSPLHF. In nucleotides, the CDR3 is TGTGCCAGCAGTTTAATTCAAAATTCACCCCTCCACTTT. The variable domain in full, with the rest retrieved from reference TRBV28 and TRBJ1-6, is DVKVTQSSRYLVKRTGEKVFLECVQDMDHENMFWYRQDPGLGLRLIYFSYDVKMKEKGDIPEGYSVSREKKERFSLILESASTNQTSMYLCASSLIQNSPLHFGNGTRLTVT.

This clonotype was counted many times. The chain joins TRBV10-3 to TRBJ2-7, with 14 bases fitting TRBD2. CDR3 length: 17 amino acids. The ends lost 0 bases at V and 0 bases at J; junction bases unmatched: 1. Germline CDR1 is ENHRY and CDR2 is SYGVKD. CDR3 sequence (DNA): TGTGCCATCAGTGAGTCGGGGACTAGCGGGAGCTCCTACGAGCAGTACTTC. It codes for CAISESGTSGSSYEQYF.

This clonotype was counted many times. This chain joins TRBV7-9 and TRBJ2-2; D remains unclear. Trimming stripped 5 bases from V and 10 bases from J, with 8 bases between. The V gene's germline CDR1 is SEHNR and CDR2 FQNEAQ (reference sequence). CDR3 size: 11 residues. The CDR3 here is CASSPVEELFF. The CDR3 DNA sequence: TGTGCCAGCAGCCCGGTCGAGGAGCTGTTTTTT. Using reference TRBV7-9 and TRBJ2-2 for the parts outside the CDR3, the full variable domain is DTGVSQNPRHKITKRGQNVTFRCDPISEHNRLYWYRQTLGQGPEFLTYFQNEAQLEKSRLLSDRFSAERPKGSFSTLEIQRTEQGDSAMYLCASSPVEELFFGEGSRLTVL.

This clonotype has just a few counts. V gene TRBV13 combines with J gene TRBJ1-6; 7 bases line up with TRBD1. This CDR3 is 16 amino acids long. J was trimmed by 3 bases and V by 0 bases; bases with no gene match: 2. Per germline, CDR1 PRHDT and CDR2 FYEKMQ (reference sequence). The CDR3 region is CASSLGGTDYNSPLHF. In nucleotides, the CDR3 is TGTGCCAGCAGCTTAGGCGGGACAGACTATAATTCACCCCTCCACTTT.

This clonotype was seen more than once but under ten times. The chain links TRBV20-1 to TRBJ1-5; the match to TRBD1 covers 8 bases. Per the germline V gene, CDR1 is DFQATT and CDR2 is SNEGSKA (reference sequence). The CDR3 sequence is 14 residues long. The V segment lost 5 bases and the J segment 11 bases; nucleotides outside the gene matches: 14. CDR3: CSAYGTGAFQSQHF. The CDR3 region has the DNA TGCAGTGCTTACGGGACAGGAGCCTTCCAGTCCCAGCATTTT.

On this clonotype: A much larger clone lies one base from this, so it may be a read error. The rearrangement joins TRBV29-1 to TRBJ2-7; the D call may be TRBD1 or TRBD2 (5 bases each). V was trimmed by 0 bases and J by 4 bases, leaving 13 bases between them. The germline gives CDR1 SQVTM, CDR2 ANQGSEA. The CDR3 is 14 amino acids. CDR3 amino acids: CSVEEEEAGYEQYF. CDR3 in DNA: TGCAGCGTTGAAGAGGAGGAGGCAGGGTACGAGCAGTACTTC.

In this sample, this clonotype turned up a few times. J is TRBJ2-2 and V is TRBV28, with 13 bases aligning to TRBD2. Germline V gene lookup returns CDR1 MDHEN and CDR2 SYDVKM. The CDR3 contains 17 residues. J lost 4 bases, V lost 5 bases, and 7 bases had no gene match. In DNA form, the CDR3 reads TGTGCCAGCAGTACAAGGACTAGCGGGAGAACCACCGGGGAGCTGTTTTTT. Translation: CASSTRTSGRTTGELFF.

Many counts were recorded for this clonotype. CDR3 in amino acids: CASRATGGLAEAFF. The CDR3 coding sequence is TGTGCCAGCAGGGCGACAGGGGGCCTGGCTGAAGCTTTCTTT. V is TRBV6-1 and J is TRBJ1-1; 10 nucleotides line up with TRBD1. The V segment lost 6 bases and the J segment 6 bases; nucleotides outside the gene matches: 7. CDR1 and CDR2 (germline): MNHNS, SASEGT. This CDR3 comprises 14 residues.